This T cell receptor beta chain was identified in a study of T cell changes during pregnancy in multiple sclerosis. Germline assignment: CDR1 SEHNR and CDR2 FQNEAQ (reference sequence). The CDR3 spans 16 residues. The junction had 9 bases not matched to a gene; V was cut back by 6 bases and J by 1 base. This clone is a singleton in its sample. Produced via immunoSEQ multiplex PCR; TCRdb's table is partial and in-frame only. The sample lists about 40,000 clones, about 90% occurring once. The sequencing here drew on peripheral blood, taken in the first trimester of pregnancy. This receptor was taken from a female donor in good health, enrolled as a control in a pregnancy study. The gene calls are TRBV7-9 and TRBJ1-1; 9 bases fit TRBD1. CDR3 nucleotides: TGTGCCAGCAGTAAGGGACAGGGAACGCGGAACACTGAAGCTTTCTTT. Its translation: CASSKGQGTRNTEAFF.